These T cell receptor beta chains were read from a single sample in a study of tumor and adjacent non-tumor tissue in lung cancer. MiXCR, run by TCRdb on the multiplex PCR reads, gives a single entry per CDR3 protein. The sample lists 60,000 to 85,000 distinct CDR3 sequences; roughly 77% were seen once. Sequenced input: distant non-tumor lung tissue. Receptors were obtained from a man in his sixties with non-small cell lung cancer. The CDR3 runs from the conserved cysteine through the conserved F or W. Each record gives: V gene, clone size, J gene, D gene, CDR3 protein, CDR3 DNA. D genes are given only for firm matches. A row's size may be missing; if present it is once, few, many or a size class.

V: TRBV4-1
size: -
J: TRBJ2-5
D: TRBD2
CDR3: CASNQELAGGLLTQYF
DNA: TGCGCCAGCAATCAAGAACTAGCGGGAGGGTTGCTGACCCAGTACTTC

V: TRBV6-5
size: -
J: TRBJ2-7
D: TRBD1
CDR3: CTSSKRDRDTPTYEQYF
DNA: TGTACCAGCAGCAAGCGGGACAGGGATACACCTACCTACGAACAGTACTTC

V: TRBV6-1
size: -
J: TRBJ1-1
D: -
CDR3: CTRTEDRDRDTEAFF
DNA: TGTACCAGGACCGAGGACCGCGATAGGGACACTGAAGCTTTCTTT

V: TRBV5-4
size: -
J: TRBJ2-3
D: -
CDR3: CASRWKRGGATDTQYF
DNA: TGTGCCAGCAGATGGAAACGCGGGGGCGCGACAGATACGCAGTATTTT

V: TRBV4-1
size: -
J: TRBJ1-1
D: -
CDR3: CVTSTGDGGTEAFF
DNA: TGCGTCACGTCGACAGGTGATGGTGGCACTGAAGCTTTCTTT

V: TRBV11-2
size: -
J: TRBJ2-1
D: -
CDR3: CASSSRRSSYKEQFF
DNA: TGTGCCAGCAGTTCACGCAGGAGCTCATACAAAGAGCAGTTCTTC

V: TRBV6-5
size: many
J: TRBJ2-2
D: TRBD2
CDR3: CASSPSAGATNTGELFF
DNA: TGTGCCAGCAGTCCATCGGCGGGAGCGACGAACACCGGGGAGCTGTTTTTT

V: TRBV4-2
size: few
J: TRBJ2-1
D: -
CDR3: CASSQELVRDNDQFF
DNA: TGTGCCAGCAGCCAAGAACTAGTTAGGGACAATGATCAGTTCTTC

V: TRBV11-1
size: -
J: TRBJ2-5
D: -
CDR3: CARSKHTYQETQYF
DNA: TGTGCCCGCAGCAAACACACGTACCAAGAGACGCAGTACTTC

V: TRBV20-1
size: -
J: TRBJ1-1
D: -
CDR3: CSARQARSYTEAFF
DNA: TGCAGTGCTAGGCAGGCCCGTTCATACACTGAAGCCTTCTTT